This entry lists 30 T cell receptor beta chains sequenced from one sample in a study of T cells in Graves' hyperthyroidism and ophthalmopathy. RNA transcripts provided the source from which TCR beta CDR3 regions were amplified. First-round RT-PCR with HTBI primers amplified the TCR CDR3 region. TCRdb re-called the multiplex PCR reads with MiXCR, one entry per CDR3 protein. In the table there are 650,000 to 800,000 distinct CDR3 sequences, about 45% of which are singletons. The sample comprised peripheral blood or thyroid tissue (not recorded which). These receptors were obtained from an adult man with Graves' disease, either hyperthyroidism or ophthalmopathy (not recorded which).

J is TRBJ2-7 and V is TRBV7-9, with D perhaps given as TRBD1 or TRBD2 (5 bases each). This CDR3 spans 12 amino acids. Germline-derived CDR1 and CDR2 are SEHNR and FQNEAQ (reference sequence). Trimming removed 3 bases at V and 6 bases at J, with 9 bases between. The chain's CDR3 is CASSFEGFEQYF. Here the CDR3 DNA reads TGTGCCAGCAGCTTTGAGGGGTTCGAGCAGTACTTC.

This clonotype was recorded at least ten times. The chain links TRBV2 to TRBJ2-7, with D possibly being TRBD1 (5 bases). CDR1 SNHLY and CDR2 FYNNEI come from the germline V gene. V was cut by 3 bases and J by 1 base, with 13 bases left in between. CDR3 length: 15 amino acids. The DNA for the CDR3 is TGTGCCAGCAGTGATCAGGGCTTCGGGTCCTACGAGCAGTACTTC. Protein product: CASSDQGFGSYEQYF.

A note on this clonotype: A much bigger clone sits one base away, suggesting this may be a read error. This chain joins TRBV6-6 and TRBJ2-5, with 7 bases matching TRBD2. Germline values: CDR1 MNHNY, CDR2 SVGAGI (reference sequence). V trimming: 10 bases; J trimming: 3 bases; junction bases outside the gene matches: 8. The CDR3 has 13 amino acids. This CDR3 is CAIRASGEETQYF. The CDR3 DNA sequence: TGTGCCATCAGGGCTAGCGGAGAAGAGACCCAGTACTTC.

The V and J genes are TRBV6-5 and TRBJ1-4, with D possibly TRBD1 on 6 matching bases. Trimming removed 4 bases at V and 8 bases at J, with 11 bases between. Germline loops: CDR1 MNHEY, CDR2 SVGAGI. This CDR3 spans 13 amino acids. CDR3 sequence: CASSSRGKEKLFF. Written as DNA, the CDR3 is TGTGCCAGCAGTTCTAGGGGGAAGGAAAAACTGTTTTTT.

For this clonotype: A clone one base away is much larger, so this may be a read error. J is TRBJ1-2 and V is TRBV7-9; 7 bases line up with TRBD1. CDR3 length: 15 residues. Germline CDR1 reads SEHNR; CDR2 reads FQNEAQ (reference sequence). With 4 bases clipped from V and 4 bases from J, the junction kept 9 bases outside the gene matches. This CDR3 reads CASSSIGGPTYGYTF. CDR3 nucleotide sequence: TGTGCCAGCAGCTCTATAGGGGGCCCTACCTATGGCTACACCTTC.

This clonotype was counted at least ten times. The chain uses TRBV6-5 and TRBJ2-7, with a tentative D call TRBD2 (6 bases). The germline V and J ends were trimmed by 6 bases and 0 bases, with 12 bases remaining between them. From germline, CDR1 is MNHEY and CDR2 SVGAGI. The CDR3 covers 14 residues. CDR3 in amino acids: CASRVDGSSYEQYF. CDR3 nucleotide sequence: TGTGCCAGCAGGGTTGACGGGAGCTCCTACGAGCAGTACTTC.

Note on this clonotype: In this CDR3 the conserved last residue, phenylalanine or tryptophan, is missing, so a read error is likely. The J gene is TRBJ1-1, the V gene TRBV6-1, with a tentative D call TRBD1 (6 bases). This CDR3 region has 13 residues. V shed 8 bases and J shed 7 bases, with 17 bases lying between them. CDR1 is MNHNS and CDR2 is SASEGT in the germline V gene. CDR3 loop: CASSARQTGEAFL. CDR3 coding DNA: TGTGCCAGCTCCGCCAGACAGACAGGTGAAGCTTTCCTT.

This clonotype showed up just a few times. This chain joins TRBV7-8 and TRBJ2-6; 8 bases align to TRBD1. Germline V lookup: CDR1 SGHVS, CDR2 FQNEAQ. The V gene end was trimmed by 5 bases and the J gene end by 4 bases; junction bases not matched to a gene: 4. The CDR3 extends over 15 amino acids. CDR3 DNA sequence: TGTGCCAGCAGCGTGACAGGGGCCGGGGCCAACGTCCTGACTTTC. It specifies CASSVTGAGANVLTF.

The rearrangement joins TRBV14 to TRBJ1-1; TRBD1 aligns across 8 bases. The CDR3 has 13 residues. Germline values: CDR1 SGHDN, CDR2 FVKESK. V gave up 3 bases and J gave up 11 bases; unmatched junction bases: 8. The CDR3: CASSQRTGLRAFF. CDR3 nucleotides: TGTGCCAGCAGCCAGAGGACAGGGCTTCGGGCTTTCTTT. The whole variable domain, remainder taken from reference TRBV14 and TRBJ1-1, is EAGVTQFPSHSVIEKGQTVTLRCDPISGHDNLYWYRRVMGKEIKFLLHFVKESKQDESGMPNNRFLAERTGGTYSTLKVQPAELEDSGVYFCASSQRTGLRAFFGQGTRLTVV.

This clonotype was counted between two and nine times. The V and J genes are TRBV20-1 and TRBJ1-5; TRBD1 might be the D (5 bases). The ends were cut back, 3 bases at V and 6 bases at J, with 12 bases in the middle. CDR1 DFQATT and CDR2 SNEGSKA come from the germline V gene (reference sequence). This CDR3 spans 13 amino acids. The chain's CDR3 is CSASWGEGQPQHF. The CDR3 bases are TGCAGTGCTAGTTGGGGGGAGGGTCAGCCCCAGCATTTT.

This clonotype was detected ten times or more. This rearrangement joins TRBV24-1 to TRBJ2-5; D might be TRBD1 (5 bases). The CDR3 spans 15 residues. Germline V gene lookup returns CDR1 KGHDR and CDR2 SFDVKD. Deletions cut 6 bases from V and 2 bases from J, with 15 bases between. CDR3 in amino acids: CATSSADSRQETQYF. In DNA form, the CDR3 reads TGTGCCACCAGTTCAGCTGACAGTCGACAAGAGACCCAGTACTTC.

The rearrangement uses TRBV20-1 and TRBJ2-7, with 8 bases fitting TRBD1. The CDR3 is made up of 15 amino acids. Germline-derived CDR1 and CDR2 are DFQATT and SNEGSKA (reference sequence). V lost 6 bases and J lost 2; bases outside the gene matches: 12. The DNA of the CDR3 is TGCAGTGCCCATAGACAGGGGACTGGCACCTACGAGCAGTACTTC. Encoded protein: CSAHRQGTGTYEQYF.

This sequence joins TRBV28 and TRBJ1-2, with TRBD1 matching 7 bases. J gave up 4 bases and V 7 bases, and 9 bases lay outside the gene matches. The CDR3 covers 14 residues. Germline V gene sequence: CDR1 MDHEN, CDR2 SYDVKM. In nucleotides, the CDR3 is TGTGCCAGCACCTCGACAGGGCGAACCTATGGCTACACCTTC. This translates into CASTSTGRTYGYTF.

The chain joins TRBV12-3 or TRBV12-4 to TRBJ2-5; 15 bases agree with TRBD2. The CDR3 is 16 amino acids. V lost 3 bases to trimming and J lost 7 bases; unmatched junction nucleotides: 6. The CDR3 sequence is CASSLTGLAGGATQYF. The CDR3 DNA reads TGTGCCAGCAGTTTGACTGGACTAGCGGGGGGGGCGACCCAGTACTTC.

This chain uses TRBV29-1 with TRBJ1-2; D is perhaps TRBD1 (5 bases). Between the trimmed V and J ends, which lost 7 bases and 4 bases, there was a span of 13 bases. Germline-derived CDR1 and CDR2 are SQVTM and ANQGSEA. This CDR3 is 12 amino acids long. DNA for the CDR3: TGCAGCGCGGGACGGAGCTCCTATGGCTACACCTTC. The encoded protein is CSAGRSSYGYTF. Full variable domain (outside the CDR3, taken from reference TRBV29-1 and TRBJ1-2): SAVISQKPSRDICQRGTSLTIQCQVDSQVTMMFWYRQQPGQSLTLIATANQGSEATYESGFVIDKFPISRPNLTFSTLTVSNMSPEDSSIYLCSAGRSSYGYTFGSGTRLTVV.

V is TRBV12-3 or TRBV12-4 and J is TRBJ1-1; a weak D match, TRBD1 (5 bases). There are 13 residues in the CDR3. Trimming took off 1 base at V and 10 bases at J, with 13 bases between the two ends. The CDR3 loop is CASSLDGAPGAFF. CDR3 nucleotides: TGTGCCAGCAGTTTAGATGGGGCCCCGGGAGCTTTCTTT.

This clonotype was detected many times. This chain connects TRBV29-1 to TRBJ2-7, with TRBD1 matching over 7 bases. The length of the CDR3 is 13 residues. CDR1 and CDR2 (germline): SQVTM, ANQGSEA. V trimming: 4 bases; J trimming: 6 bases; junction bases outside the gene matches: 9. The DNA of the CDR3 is TGCAGCGTTGCCGGCGACAGGGTTATCGAGCAGTACTTC. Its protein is CSVAGDRVIEQYF.

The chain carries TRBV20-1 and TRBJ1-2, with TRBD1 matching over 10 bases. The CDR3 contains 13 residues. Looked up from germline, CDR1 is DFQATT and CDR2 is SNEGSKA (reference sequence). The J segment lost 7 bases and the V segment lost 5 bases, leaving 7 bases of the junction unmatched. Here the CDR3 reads CSAPPGQGFGYTF. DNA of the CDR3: TGCAGTGCTCCTCCGGGACAGGGGTTTGGCTACACCTTC.

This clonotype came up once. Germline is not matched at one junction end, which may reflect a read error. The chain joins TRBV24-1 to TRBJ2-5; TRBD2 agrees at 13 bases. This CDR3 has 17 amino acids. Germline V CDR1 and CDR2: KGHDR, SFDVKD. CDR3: CASSPTSGGLQQETQYF. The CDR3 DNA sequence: TGTGCCAGCAGTCCGACTAGCGGGGGGCTCCAACAAGAGACCCAGTACTTC.

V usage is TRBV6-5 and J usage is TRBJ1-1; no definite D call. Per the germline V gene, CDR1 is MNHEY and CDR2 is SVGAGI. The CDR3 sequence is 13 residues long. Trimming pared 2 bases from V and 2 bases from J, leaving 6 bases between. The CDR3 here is CASSYQSNTEAFF. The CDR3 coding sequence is TGTGCCAGCAGTTACCAATCCAACACTGAAGCTTTCTTT.

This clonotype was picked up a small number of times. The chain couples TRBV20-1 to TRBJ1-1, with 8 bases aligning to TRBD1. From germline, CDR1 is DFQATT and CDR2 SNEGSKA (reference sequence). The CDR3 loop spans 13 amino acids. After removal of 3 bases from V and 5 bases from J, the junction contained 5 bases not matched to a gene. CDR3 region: CSASRGRGTEAFF. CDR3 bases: TGCAGTGCTAGCAGGGGGCGCGGGACTGAAGCTTTCTTT.

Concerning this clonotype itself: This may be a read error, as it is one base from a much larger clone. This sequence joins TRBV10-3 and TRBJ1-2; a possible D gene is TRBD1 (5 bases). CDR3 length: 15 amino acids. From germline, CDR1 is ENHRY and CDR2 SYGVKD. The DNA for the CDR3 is TGTGCCATCGGTGAATTAGGTTTTGGGACCTATGGCTACACCTTC. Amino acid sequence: CAIGELGFGTYGYTF.

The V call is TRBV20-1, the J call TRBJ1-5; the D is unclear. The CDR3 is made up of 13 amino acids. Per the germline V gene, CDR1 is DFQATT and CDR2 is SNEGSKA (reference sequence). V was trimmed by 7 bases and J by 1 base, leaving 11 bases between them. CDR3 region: CSDPSGSNQPQHF. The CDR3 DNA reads TGCAGTGACCCGTCGGGGAGCAATCAGCCCCAGCATTTT.

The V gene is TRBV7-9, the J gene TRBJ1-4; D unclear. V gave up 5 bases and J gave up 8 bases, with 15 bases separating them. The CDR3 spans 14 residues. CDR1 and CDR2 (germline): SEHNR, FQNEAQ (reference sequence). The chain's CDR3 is CASSQYSLNEKLFF. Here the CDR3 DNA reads TGTGCCAGCAGCCAATACTCCCTGAACGAAAAACTGTTTTTT. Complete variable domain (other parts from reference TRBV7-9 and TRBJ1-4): DTGVSQNPRHKITKRGQNVTFRCDPISEHNRLYWYRQTLGQGPEFLTYFQNEAQLEKSRLLSDRFSAERPKGSFSTLEIQRTEQGDSAMYLCASSQYSLNEKLFFGSGTQLSVL.

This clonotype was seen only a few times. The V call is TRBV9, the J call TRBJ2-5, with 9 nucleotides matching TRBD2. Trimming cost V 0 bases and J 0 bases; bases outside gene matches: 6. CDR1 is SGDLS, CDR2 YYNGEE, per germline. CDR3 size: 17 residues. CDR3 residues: CASSVASAGGYQETQYF. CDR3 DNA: TGTGCCAGCAGCGTAGCTTCGGCGGGGGGGTACCAAGAGACCCAGTACTTC. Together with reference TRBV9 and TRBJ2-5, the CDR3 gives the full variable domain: DSGVTQTPKHLITATGQRVTLRCSPRSGDLSVYWYQQSLDQGLQFLIQYYNGEERAKGNILERFSAQQFPDLHSELNLSSLELGDSALYFCASSVASAGGYQETQYFGPGTRLLVL.

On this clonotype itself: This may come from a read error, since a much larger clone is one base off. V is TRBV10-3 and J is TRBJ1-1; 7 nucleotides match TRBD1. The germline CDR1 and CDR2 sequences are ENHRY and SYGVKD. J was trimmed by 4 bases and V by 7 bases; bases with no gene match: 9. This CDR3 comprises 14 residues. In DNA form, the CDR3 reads TGTGCCATCACTGGGAACAGGGGAGGCACTGAAGCTTTCTTT. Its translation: CAITGNRGGTEAFF.

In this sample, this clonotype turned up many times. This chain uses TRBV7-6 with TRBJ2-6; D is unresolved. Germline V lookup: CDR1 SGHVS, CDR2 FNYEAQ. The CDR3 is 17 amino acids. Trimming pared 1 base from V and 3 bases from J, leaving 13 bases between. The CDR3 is CASSLGPAALGANVLTF. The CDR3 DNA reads TGTGCCAGCAGCTTAGGCCCGGCGGCGCTTGGGGCCAACGTCCTGACTTTC.

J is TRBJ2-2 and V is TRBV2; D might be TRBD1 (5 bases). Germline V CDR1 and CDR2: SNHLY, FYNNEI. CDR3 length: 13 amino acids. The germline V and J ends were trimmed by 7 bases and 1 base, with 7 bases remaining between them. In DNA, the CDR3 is TGTGCCAGCACTGGACAGAACACCGGGGAGCTGTTTTTT. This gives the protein CASTGQNTGELFF.

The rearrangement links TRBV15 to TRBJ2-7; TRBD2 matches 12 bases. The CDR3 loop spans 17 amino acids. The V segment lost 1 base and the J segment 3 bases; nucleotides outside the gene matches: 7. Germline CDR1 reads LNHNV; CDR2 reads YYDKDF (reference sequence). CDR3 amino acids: CATSRGTSGGHDYEQYF. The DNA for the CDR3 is TGTGCCACCAGCAGAGGTACTAGCGGGGGGCATGACTACGAGCAGTACTTC.

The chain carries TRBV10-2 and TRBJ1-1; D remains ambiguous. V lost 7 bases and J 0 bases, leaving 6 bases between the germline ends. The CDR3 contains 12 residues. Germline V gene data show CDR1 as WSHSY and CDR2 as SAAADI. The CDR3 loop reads CASNLMNTEAFF. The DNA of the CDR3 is TGCGCCAGCAATTTGATGAACACTGAAGCTTTCTTT.